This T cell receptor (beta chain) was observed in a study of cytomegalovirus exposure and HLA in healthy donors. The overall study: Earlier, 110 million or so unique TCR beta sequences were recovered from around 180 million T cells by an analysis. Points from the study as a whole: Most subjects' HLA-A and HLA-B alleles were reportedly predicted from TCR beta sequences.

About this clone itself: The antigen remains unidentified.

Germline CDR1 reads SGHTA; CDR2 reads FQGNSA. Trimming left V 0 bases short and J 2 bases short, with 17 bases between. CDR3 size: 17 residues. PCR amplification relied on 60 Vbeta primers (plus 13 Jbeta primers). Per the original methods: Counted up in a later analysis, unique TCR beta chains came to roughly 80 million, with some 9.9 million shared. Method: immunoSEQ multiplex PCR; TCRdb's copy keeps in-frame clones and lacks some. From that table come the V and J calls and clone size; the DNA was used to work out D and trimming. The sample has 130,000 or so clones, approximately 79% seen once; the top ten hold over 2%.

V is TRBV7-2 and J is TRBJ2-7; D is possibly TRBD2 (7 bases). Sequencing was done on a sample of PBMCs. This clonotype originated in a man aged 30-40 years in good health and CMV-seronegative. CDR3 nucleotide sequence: TGTGCCAGCAGCTTAGCGGGGGCGGGGGCACACCCCTACGAGCAGTACTTC. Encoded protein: CASSLAGAGAHPYEQYF.